This T cell receptor (beta chain) was sequenced in a study of blood T cell repertoires in COVID-19. Study-wide background: COVID-19 samples collected from the United States, Italy and Spain covered acute and convalescent phases.

The length of the CDR3 is 14 residues. In the original analysis: Quantification of nucleated cells was approximated via reference gene primer amplification. Profiled with immunoSEQ multiplex PCR; TCRdb holds only in-frame clones, not every one. V and J calls and clone size are given by that table; D and trimming were obtained from the DNA. Of some 150,000 clones in the sample, approximately 92% are singletons; the top ten hold about 15%. Material: peripheral blood. The chain couples TRBV21-1 to TRBJ1-2; whether TRBD1, the table's D call, matches the DNA was not checked. TRBV21-1 is designated a pseudogene. This TCR was sampled from a woman aged 40 to 55 with acute or convalescent COVID-19. CDR3 region: CASSIPGQGVGYTF. As DNA, the CDR3 is TGTGCCAGCAGCATACCGGGACAGGGGGTTGGCTACACCTTC.